This T cell receptor (beta chain) is from a study of T-cell reconstitution after alpha-beta-depleted transplantation in children. This clonotype was observed once. The final CDR3 position lacks the conserved phenylalanine or tryptophan, pointing to a likely read error. Preparation of the TCRbeta library was carried out with unique molecular identifiers. TCRdb processed the PCR reads anew with MiXCR; each CDR3 protein has one entry. Among more than 450,000 distinct CDR3 sequences, 15% to 20% were seen once, and the ten largest hold 3% to 4%. The V end lost 5 bases, the J end lost 0 bases, and 10 bases lay between the germline ends. Germline V gives CDR1 MDHEN, CDR2 SYDVKM. The CDR3 totals 14 residues.

The chain has TRBV28 and TRBJ1-2; tentatively, D is TRBD1 (5 bases). This TCR was recovered from a human donor who donated a stem cell graft to a child with acute lymphoblastic leukemia. Source: PBMCs from the stem cell graft donor, taken from the stem cell graft. The CDR3: CASSPPTANYGYTL. CDR3 DNA: TGTGCCAGCAGTCCCCCGACAGCTAACTATGGCTACACCTTG.